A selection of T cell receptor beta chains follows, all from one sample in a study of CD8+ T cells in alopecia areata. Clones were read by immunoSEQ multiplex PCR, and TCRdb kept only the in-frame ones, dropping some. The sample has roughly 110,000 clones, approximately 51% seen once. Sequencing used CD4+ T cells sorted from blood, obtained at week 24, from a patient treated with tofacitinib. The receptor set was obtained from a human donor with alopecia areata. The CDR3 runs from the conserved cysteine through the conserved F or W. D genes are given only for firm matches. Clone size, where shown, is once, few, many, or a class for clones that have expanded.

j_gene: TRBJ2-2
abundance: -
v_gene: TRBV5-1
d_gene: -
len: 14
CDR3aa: CASSPRAEVGELFF
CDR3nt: TGCGCCAGCAGCCCTCGCGCGGAGGTAGGGGAGCTGTTTTTT

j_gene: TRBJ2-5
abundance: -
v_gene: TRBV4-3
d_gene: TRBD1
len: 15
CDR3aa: CASSQEGTAQETQYF
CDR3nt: TGCGCCAGCAGCCAAGAGGGGACAGCCCAAGAGACCCAGTACTTC

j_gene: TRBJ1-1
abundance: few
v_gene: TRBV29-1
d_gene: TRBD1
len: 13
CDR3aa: CSVHRDRGSEAFF
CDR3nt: TGCAGCGTTCACCGGGACAGGGGTTCTGAAGCTTTCTTT

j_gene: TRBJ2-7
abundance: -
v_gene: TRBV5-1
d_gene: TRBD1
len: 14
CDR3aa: CASSFGQGLYEQYF
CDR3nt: TGCGCCAGCAGCTTCGGACAGGGGCTTTACGAGCAGTACTTC

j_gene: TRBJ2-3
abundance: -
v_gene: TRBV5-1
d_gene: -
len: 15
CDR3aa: CASSLDRDSTDTQYF
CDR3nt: TGCGCCAGCAGCTTGGACAGGGACAGCACAGATACGCAGTATTTT

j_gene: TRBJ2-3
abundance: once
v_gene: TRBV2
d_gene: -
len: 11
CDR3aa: CASTFTDTQYF
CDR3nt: TGTGCCAGTACGTTCACAGATACGCAGTATTTT

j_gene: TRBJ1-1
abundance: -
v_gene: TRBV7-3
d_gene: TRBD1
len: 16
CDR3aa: CASSSTGTGANTEAFF
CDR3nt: TGTGCCAGCAGCTCTACCGGGACAGGGGCCAACACTGAAGCTTTCTTT

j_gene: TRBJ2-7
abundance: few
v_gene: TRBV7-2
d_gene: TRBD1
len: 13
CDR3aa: CASSSPGQGASYF
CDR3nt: TGTGCCAGCAGCTCCCCGGGACAGGGGGCTTCGTACTTC

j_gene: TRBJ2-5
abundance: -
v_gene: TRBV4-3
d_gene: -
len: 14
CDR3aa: CASSLTGRGETQYF
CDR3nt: TGCGCCAGCAGCCTAACCGGACGGGGAGAGACCCAGTACTTC

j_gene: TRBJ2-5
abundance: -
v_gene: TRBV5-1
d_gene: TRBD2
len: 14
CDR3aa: CASSHGGSGQTQYF
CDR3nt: TGCGCCAGCAGTCACGGCGGGAGCGGTCAGACCCAGTACTTC

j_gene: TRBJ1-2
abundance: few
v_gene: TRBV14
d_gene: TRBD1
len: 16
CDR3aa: CASSPVGDRERDGYTF
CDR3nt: TGTGCCAGCAGCCCAGTCGGGGACAGGGAAAGGGATGGCTACACCTTC

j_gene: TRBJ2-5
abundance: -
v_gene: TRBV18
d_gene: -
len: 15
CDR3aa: CASSFTTGTEETQYF
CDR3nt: TGTGCCAGCTCATTTACTACCGGGACGGAAGAGACCCAGTACTTC

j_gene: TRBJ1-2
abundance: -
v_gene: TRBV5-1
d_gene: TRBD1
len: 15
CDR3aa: CASSLGTGTGDGYTF
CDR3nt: TGCGCCAGCAGCTTGGGGACCGGGACAGGGGATGGCTACACCTTC

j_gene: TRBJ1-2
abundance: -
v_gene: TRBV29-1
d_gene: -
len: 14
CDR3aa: CSVEAQGQNKGYTF
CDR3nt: TGCAGCGTTGAAGCTCAAGGTCAAAATAAAGGCTACACCTTC

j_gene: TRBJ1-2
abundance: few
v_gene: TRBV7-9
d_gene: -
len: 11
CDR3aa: CASSLETDYTF
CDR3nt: TGTGCCAGCAGCTTAGAGACAGACTACACCTTC

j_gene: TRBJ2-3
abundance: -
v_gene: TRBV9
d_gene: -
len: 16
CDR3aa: CASSVGTHSGTDTQYF
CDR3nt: TGTGCCAGCAGCGTAGGGACTCATTCAGGCACAGATACGCAGTATTTT

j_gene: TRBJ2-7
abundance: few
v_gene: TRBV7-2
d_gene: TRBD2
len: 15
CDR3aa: CASSLGTSGYYEQYF
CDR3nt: TGTGCCAGCAGCTTAGGGACTAGCGGATACTACGAGCAGTACTTC

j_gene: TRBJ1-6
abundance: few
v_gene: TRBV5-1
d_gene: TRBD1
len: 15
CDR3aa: CASSPLDRENSPLHF
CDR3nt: TGCGCCAGCAGCCCACTCGACAGGGAAAATTCACCCCTCCACTTT

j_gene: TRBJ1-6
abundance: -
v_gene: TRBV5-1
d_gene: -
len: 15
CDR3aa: CASSLADGVLSPLHF
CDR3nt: TGCGCCAGCAGCTTGGCCGACGGGGTTTTGTCACCCCTCCACTTT

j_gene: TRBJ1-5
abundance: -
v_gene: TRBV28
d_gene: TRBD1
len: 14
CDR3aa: CASSPGDRYQPQHF
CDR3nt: TGTGCCAGCAGTCCCGGGGACAGATATCAGCCCCAGCATTTT

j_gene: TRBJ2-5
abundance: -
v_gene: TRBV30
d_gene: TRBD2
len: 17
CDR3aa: CAWSHGLAGTHQETQYF
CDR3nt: TGTGCCTGGTCCCACGGGCTAGCGGGGACCCACCAAGAGACCCAGTACTTC

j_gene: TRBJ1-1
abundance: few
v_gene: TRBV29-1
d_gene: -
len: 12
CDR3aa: CSVEKDPPLRTF
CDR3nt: TGCAGCGTTGAAAAGGACCCCCCTCTAAGGACCTTT

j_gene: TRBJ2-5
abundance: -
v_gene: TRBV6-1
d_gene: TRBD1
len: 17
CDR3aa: CASSDPRDRGVGETQYF
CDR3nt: TGTGCCAGCAGTGACCCCCGGGACAGGGGGGTTGGCGAGACCCAGTACTTC

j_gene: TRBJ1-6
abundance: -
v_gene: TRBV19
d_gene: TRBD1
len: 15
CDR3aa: CASSAQGATDSPLHF
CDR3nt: TGTGCCAGTAGTGCACAGGGGGCTACGGATTCACCCCTCCACTTT

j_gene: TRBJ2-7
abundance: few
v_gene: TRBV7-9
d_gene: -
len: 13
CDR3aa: CASESRGGYEQYF
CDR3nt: TGTGCCAGCGAGAGCCGCGGAGGCTACGAGCAGTACTTC

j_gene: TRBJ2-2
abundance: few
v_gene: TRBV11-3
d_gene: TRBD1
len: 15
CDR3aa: CANLVGQGRTGELFF
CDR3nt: TGTGCCAACTTGGTTGGACAGGGCAGGACCGGGGAGCTGTTTTTT

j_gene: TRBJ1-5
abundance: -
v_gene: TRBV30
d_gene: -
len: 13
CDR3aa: CAWSVGGNQPQHF
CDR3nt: TGTGCCTGGAGTGTCGGAGGCAATCAGCCCCAGCATTTT

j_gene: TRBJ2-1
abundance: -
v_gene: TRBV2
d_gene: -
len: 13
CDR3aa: CASSSMTSNEQFF
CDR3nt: TGTGCCAGCAGTTCCATGACTAGCAATGAGCAGTTCTTC

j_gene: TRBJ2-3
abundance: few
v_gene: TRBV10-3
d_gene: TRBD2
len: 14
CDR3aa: CAIGGNGGKDTQYF
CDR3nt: TGTGCCATAGGAGGGAACGGGGGGAAAGATACGCAGTATTTT

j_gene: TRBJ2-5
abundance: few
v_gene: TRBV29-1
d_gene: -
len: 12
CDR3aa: CSAESGGETQYF
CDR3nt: TGCAGCGCCGAGTCCGGGGGAGAGACCCAGTACTTC

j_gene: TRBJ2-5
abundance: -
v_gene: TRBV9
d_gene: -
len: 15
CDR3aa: CASSVAGTFQETQYF
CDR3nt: TGTGCCAGCAGCGTAGCGGGGACGTTCCAAGAGACCCAGTACTTC

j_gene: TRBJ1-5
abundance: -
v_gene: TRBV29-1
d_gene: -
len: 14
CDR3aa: CSVPPLLSNQPQHF
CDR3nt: TGCAGCGTCCCACCCCTACTAAGCAATCAGCCCCAGCATTTT

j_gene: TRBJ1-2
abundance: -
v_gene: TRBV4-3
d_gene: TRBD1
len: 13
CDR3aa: CASSQTGVYGYTF
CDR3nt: TGCGCCAGCAGCCAGACAGGGGTGTATGGCTACACCTTC

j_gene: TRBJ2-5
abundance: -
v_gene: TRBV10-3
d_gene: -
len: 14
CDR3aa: CAISESQASETQYF
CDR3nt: TGTGCCATCAGTGAGTCGCAGGCTAGCGAGACCCAGTACTTC

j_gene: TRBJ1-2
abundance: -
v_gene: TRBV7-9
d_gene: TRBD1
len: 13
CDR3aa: CASSLRGGDGYTF
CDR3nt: TGTGCCAGCAGCCTGCGAGGGGGCGATGGCTACACCTTC

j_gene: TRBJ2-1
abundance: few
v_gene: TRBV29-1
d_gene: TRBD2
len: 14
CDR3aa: CSVVVTAGGREQFF
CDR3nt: TGCAGCGTTGTTGTTACAGCGGGGGGGCGGGAGCAGTTCTTC

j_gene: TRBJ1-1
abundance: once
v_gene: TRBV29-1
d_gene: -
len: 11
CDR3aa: CSVDGNTEAFF
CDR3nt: TGCAGCGTTGACGGAAACACTGAAGCTTTCTTT

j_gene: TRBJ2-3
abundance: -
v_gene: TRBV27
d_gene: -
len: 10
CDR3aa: CASGRTERYF
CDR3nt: TGTGCCAGCGGAAGGACAGAGCGGTATTTT

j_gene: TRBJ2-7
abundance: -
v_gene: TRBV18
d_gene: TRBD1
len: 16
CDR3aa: CASSPRNRDRGLEQYF
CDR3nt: TGTGCCAGCTCACCCAGGAACCGGGACAGGGGCCTCGAGCAGTACTTC

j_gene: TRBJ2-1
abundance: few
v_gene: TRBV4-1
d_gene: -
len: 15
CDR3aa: CASSLGGPGYNEQFF
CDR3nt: TGCGCCAGCAGCCTGGGGGGGCCAGGCTACAATGAGCAGTTCTTC

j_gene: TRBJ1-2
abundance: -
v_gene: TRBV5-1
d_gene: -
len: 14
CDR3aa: CASSSDNPNYGYTF
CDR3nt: TGCGCCAGCAGCTCGGACAACCCTAACTATGGCTACACCTTC

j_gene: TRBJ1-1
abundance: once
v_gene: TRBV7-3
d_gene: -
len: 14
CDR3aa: CASSSQGVGTEAFF
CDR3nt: TGTGCCAGCAGCTCTCAAGGGGTCGGCACTGAAGCTTTCTTT

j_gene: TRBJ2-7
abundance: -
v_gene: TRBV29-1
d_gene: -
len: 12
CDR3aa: CSVAGRPYEQYF
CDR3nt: TGCAGCGTCGCGGGACGGCCCTACGAGCAGTACTTC

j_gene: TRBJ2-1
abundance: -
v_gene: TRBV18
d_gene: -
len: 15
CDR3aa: CASSPGGDGRDEQFF
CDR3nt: TGTGCCAGCTCACCTGGCGGGGACGGACGGGATGAGCAGTTCTTC

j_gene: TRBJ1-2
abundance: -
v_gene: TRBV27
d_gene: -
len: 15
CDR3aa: CASSYLVGSNYGYTF
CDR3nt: TGTGCCAGCAGTTATTTGGTTGGAAGTAACTATGGCTACACCTTC

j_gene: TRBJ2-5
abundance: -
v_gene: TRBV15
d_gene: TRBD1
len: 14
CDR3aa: CATSRPQGQETQYF
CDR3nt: TGTGCCACCAGCAGACCACAGGGGCAAGAGACCCAGTACTTC

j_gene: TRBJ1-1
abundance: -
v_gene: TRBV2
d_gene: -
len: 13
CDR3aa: CASSSELNTEAFF
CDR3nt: TGTGCCAGCAGTTCGGAGTTGAACACTGAAGCTTTCTTT

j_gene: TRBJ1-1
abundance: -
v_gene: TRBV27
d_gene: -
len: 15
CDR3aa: CASRSGWTSNTEAFF
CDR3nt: TGTGCCAGCAGATCAGGTTGGACATCCAACACTGAAGCTTTCTTT

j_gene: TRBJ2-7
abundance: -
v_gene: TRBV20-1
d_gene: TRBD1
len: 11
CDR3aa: CSAYSGGEQYF
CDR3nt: TGCAGTGCCTACTCAGGGGGCGAGCAGTACTTC

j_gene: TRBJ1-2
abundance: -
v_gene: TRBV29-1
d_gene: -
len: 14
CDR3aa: CSARGGEDNYGYTF
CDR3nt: TGCAGCGCCCGAGGGGGGGAGGACAACTATGGCTACACCTTC

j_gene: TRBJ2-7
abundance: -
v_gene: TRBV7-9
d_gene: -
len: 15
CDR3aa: CASSLPPRLGYEQYF
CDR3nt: TGTGCCAGCAGCTTGCCCCCCCGATTGGGGTACGAGCAGTACTTC

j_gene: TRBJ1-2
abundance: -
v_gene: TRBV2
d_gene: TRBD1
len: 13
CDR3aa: CASSWTGDYGYTF
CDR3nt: TGTGCCAGCAGTTGGACAGGGGACTATGGCTACACCTTC

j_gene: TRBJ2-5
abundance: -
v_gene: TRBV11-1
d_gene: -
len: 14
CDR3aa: CASSFRLTGETQYF
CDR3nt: TGTGCCAGCAGCTTTAGACTCACGGGGGAGACCCAGTACTTC

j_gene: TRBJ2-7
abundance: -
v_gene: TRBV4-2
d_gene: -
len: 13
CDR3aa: CASSQGLFYEQYF
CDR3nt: TGTGCCAGCAGCCAAGGCCTATTCTACGAGCAGTACTTC

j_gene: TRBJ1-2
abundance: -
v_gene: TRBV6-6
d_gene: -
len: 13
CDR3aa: CASSLVGNYGYTF
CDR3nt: TGTGCCAGTTCTCTTGTGGGTAACTATGGCTACACCTTC

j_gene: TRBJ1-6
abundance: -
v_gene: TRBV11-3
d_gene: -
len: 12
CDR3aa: CASSPGDSPLHF
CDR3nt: TGTGCCAGCAGCCCGGGGGATTCACCCCTCCACTTT

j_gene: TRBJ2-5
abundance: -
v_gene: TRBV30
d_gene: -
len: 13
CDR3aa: CAWSGGLTGTQYF
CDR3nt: TGTGCCTGGAGTGGGGGCCTAACGGGGACCCAGTACTTC